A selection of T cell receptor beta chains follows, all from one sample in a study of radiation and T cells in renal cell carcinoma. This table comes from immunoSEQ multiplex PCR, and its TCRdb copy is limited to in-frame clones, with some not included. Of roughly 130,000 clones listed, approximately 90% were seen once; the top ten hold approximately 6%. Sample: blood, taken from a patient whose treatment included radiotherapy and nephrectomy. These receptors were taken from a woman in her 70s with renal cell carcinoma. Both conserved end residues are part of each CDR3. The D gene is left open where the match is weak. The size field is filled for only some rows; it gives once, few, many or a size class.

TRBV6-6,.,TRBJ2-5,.,TGTGCCAGCAGCCTACAGGGATCCCAGTACTTC,CASSLQGSQYF
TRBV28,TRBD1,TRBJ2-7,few,TGTGCCAGCAGTCCCCCGAGACAGGGCTTTTCCTACGAGCAGTACTTC,CASSPPRQGFSYEQYF
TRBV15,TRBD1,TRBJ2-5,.,TGTGCCACCAGGGATACAGGGGGCAGAGGAGAGACCCAGTACTTC,CATRDTGGRGETQYF
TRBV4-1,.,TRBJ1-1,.,TGCGCCAGCAGCCAAGATGAGTGGAACACTGAAGCTTTCTTT,CASSQDEWNTEAFF
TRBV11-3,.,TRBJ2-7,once,TGTGCCAGCAGCCCTTCCAGCGGGACAGGAAATTCCGAGCAGTACTTC,CASSPSSGTGNSEQYF
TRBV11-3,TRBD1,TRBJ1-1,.,TGTGCCAGCAGCTTCCGACAGGGGGCGCGGAACACTGAAGCTTTCTTT,CASSFRQGARNTEAFF
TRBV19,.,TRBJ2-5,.,TGTGCCAGTAGTATAGGAGGTAAAGGGGGAGAGACCCAGTACTTC,CASSIGGKGGETQYF
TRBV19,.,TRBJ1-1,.,TGTGCCAGTAGTATGGCTTATAGGAACACTGAAGCTTTCTTT,CASSMAYRNTEAFF
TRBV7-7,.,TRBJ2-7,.,TGTGCTAGCAGCCAGGGCCTATTACCGTACGAGCAGTACTTC,CASSQGLLPYEQYF
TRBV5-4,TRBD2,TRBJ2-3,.,TGTGCCAGCAGCGCGGTACGACTAGCGGGGGGGCAAGATACGCAGTATTTT,CASSAVRLAGGQDTQYF
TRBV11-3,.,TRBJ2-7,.,TGTGCCAGCAGCTTAGATCTTGCACAATGGACCGAGCAGTACTTC,CASSLDLAQWTEQYF
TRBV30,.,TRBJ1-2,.,TGTGCCTTGGTCCGTCGGGGGTCGGAAGCCTATGGCTACACCTTC,CALVRRGSEAYGYTF
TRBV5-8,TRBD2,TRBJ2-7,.,TGTGCCAGCAGCAAGGCGGGAGCTCGGTACGAGCAGTACTTC,CASSKAGARYEQYF
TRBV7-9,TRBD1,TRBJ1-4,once,TGTGCCAGCAGCTTAGGGGACAGGGACGAAAAACTGTTTTTT,CASSLGDRDEKLFF
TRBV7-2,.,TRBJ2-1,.,TGTGCCAGCAGCTTTCAGGTCGGAGGCCGCAGCCAGAACAATGAGCAGTTCTTC,CASSFQVGGRSQNNEQFF
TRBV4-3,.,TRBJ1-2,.,TGCGCCAGCAGCCAAACTACAGGGTACGAGGAAGGCTACACCTTC,CASSQTTGYEEGYTF
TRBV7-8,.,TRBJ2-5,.,TGTGCCAGCAGCCTGGGGTCGCGAGAGACCCAGTACTTC,CASSLGSRETQYF
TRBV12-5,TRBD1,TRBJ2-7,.,TGTGCTAGTGGTCCGGGACAGGGCGGGCACGAGCAGTACTTC,CASGPGQGGHEQYF
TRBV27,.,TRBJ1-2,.,TGTGCCAGCAGTGCCAACAGGGTTGGTGGCTACACCTTC,CASSANRVGGYTF
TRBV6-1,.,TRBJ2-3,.,TGTGCCAGCAGTGAACCATGGACAGGGAGGGCAGATACGCAGTATTTT,CASSEPWTGRADTQYF
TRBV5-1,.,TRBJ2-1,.,TGCGCCAGCAGCTTGGAAGGGTTTCCCTACAATGAGCAGTTCTTC,CASSLEGFPYNEQFF
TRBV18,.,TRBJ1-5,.,TGTGCCAGCTCACCACTTGCAACTGGGACGGGAAATCAGCCCCAGCATTTT,CASSPLATGTGNQPQHF
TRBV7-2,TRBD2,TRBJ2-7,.,TGTGCCAGCAGCTTGATAAGCGGGGGGTTCGAGCAGTACTTC,CASSLISGGFEQYF
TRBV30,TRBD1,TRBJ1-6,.,TGTGCCTGGGGTCACCACAGGGGGGGATCACCCCTCCACTTT,CAWGHHRGGSPLHF
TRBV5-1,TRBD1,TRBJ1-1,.,TGCGCCAGCAGTCAAACGACAGGGGCTCATGAAGCTTTCTTT,CASSQTTGAHEAFF
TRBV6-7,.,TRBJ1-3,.,TGTGCCAGCAGTTACTGCGGGGAGCTTGCAAACACCATATATTTT,CASSYCGELANTIYF
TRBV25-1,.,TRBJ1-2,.,TGTGCCAGCAGTGAACAATGGGGAGGCCAGGGAGGGTATGGCTACACCTTC,CASSEQWGGQGGYGYTF
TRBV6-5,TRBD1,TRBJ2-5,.,TGTGCCAGCAGTTACCGACAGGGCCCCAACCAGTACTTC,CASSYRQGPNQYF
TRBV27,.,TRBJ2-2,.,TGTGCCAGCAGTCTCAGGGGCTGGGGGGAGCTGTTTTTT,CASSLRGWGELFF
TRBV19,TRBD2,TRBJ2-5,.,TGTGCCAGTAGGCTGACTAGCGGGGGGGAGACCCAGTACTTC,CASRLTSGGETQYF
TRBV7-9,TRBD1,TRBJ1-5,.,TGTGCCAGCAGCTCTGGACAGGGACAGCCCCAGCATTTT,CASSSGQGQPQHF
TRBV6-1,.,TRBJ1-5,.,TGTGCCAGCAATCCCAGCAATCAGCCCCAGCATTTT,CASNPSNQPQHF
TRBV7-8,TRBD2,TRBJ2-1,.,TGTGCCAGCAGCTCGAAGAGACTAGCGGGGGTTGAGAATGAGCAGTTCTTC,CASSSKRLAGVENEQFF
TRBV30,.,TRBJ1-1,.,TGTGCCTGGAGGTTTGGTACTGAAGCTTTCTTT,CAWRFGTEAFF
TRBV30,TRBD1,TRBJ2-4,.,TGTGCCTCCTCCGGGACAGGCAAAAACATTCAGTACTTC,CASSGTGKNIQYF
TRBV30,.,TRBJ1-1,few,TGTGCCTGGAGTGTGTCAGTCGAAGCTTTCTTT,CAWSVSVEAFF
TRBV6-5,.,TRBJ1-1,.,TGTGCCAGCAGTTACTCGTCCGGGGGGGGAAAGGTAGCTTTCTTT,CASSYSSGGGKVAFF
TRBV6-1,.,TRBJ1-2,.,TGTGCCAGCAGTGACCCCTCGAAGACTGCCTATGGCTACACCTTC,CASSDPSKTAYGYTF
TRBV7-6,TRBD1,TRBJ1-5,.,TGTGCCAGCAGCATCCGACAGGGGAGCAATCAGCCCCAGCATTTT,CASSIRQGSNQPQHF
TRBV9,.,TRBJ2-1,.,TGTGCCAGCAGCCCCGGAGGGGGGGTCCACTACAATGAGCAGTTCTTC,CASSPGGGVHYNEQFF
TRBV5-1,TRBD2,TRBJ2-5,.,TGCGCCAGCAGCTTTAGCGGGAGTATTGGGACCCAGTACTTC,CASSFSGSIGTQYF
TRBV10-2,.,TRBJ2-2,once,TGCGCCAGCAAAACTACAACACCGAACACCGGGGAGCTGTTTTTT,CASKTTTPNTGELFF
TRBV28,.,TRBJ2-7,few,TGTGCCAGCAGTTCTGACAGCAACTACGAGCAGTACTTC,CASSSDSNYEQYF
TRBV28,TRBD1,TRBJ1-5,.,TGTGCCAGTGGGACAGGGGTATTTCAGCCCCAGCATTTT,CASGTGVFQPQHF
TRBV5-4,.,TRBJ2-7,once,TGTGCCAGCAGCTTGCAGGGGAGCTCCTACGAGCAGTACTTC,CASSLQGSSYEQYF
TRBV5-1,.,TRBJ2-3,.,TGCGCCAGCAGCTTGGCCGGGGCAGGGTTTACGCAGTATTTT,CASSLAGAGFTQYF
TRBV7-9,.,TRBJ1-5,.,TGTGCCAGCAGCTTCGGGGAGTCTCCCCAGCATTTT,CASSFGESPQHF
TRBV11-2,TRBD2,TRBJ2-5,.,TGTGCCAGCAGCTTATCTGGGGGGGAAGAGACCCAGTACTTC,CASSLSGGEETQYF
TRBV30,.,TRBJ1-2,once,TGTGCCTGGAGTGTACAGACAGCTAACTATGGCTACACCTTC,CAWSVQTANYGYTF
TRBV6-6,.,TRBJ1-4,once,TGTGCCAGCAGTTACTCACAGGGACGAAATGAAAAACTGTTTTTT,CASSYSQGRNEKLFF
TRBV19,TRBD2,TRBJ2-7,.,TGTGCCAGTAGTAGGGGAGGGCCCGAGCAGTACTTC,CASSRGGPEQYF
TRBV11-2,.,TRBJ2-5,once,TGTGCCAGTGGTCCGGCTGCAGGTGCAGAGACCCAGTACTTC,CASGPAAGAETQYF
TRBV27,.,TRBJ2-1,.,TGTGCCAGCAGTTTGGCGTCTCCCCGGGGCAATGAGCAGTTCTTC,CASSLASPRGNEQFF
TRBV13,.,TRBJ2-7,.,TGTGCCAGCAGCTTAGGTGGCTACGAGCAGTACTTC,CASSLGGYEQYF
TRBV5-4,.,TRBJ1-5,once,TGTGCCAGCAGCTTGGGGGGTGCTTTGGACAATCAGCCCCAGCATTTT,CASSLGGALDNQPQHF
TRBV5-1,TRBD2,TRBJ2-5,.,TGCGCCAGCACCCTCGGGGGGGGGCAGGAGACCCAGTACTTC,CASTLGGGQETQYF
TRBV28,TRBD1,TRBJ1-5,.,TGTGCCAGCAGTTCTGGACAGGGAATCGATCAGCCCCAGCATTTT,CASSSGQGIDQPQHF
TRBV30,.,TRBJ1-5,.,TGTGCCTGGAGTGTACGGGGAGGGGGCAATCAGCCCCAGCATTTT,CAWSVRGGGNQPQHF